Listed below are T cell receptor beta chains from one sample, sequenced in a study of T cell repertoires in cytomegalovirus infection. TCRdb re-derived calls from the reads in MiXCR, one entry per CDR3 protein. Among hundreds of thousands of distinct CDR3 sequences listed, under 35% were seen once. These TCRs' antigens remain unknown. The sequenced sample was cultured PBMCs, obtained from culture after CMV antigen stimulation. These TCRs come from a human donor in good health (CMV status not recorded). Some clones in this sample may be carry-over from other donors' samples. CDR3s include the opening cysteine and the closing phenylalanine or tryptophan. D genes are given only for firm matches. Clone size appears in some rows only: once, few, many, or a class for an expanded clone.

v_call	d_call	cdr3_length	clone_size	j_call	cdr3_nt	cdr3_aa
TRBV7-2	TRBD2	16	many	TRBJ2-5	TGTGCCAGCAGCTTAGGGACTAGCGCCTACCAAGAGACCCAGTACTTC	CASSLGTSAYQETQYF
TRBV9	-	16	-	TRBJ2-1	TGTGCCAGCAGCATACCCTTCGACGGCCCAAGGAATGAGCAGTTCTTC	CASSIPFDGPRNEQFF
TRBV19	-	15	-	TRBJ1-1	TGTGCCAGTAGTATAGGGTGGCAGGGCAACACTGAAGCTTTCTTT	CASSIGWQGNTEAFF
TRBV6-8	-	15	-	TRBJ1-2	TGTGCCAGCAGTTACGATTTCGCAGGCGGCTATGGCTACACCTTC	CASSYDFAGGYGYTF
TRBV7-2	-	13	many	TRBJ1-1	TGTGCCAGCAGCTTGGTCCATCAGGCAGAAGCTTTCTTT	CASSLVHQAEAFF
TRBV28	-	17	few	TRBJ2-7	TGTGCCAGCAGTTTATGGCTCAGGGACACTAGCTCCTACGAGCAGTACTTC	CASSLWLRDTSSYEQYF
TRBV20-1	-	14	few	TRBJ2-6	TGCAGTAGTAGGGGGGGCTCTGGGGCCAACGTCCTGACTTTC	CSSRGGSGANVLTF
TRBV7-2	TRBD2	13	many	TRBJ2-5	TGTGCCAGCAGCGACCCTAGCGGGGAGACCCAGTACTTC	CASSDPSGETQYF
TRBV7-2	-	15	-	TRBJ2-5	TGTGCCAGCAGCTTAGTCGGGTCGGGGGCAGAGACCCAGTACTTC	CASSLVGSGAETQYF
TRBV2	-	11	-	TRBJ1-6	TGTGCCAGCAGCCGCGGGGGCCCCCTCCACTTT	CASSRGGPLHF
TRBV7-4	-	14	-	TRBJ2-1	TGTGCCAGCAGCTTAGCGTTAACGGGCCTCGAGCAGTTCTTC	CASSLALTGLEQFF
TRBV20-1	TRBD1	14	once	TRBJ1-6	TGCAGTGCGGGGACAGTAGGTTATAATTCACCCCTCCACTTT	CSAGTVGYNSPLHF
TRBV7-2	-	15	-	TRBJ2-5	TGTGCCAGCAGCTTCTGGGGGCGGGGACAAGAGACCCAGTACTTC	CASSFWGRGQETQYF
TRBV6-5	-	18	few	TRBJ2-1	TGTGCCAGCAGCCCATCCACGGGCGAGACCCCAACCTACAATGAGCAGTTCTTC	CASSPSTGETPTYNEQFF
TRBV7-8	-	14	-	TRBJ1-4	TGTGCCAGCAGCCGTAAAGGGGCTCGGGAAAAACTGTTTTTT	CASSRKGAREKLFF
TRBV5-1	TRBD2	15	-	TRBJ2-7	TGCGCCAGCAGTTCTGCGGAAGCGGGGGTGTACGAGCAGTACTTC	CASSSAEAGVYEQYF
TRBV28	-	15	many	TRBJ2-6	TGTGCCAGCAGTCCAGGGGTACCTGGGGCCAACGTCCTGACTTTC	CASSPGVPGANVLTF
TRBV2	TRBD1	14	many	TRBJ1-2	TGTGCCAGCAGTGAGGACAGGGCCTACTATGGCTACACCTTC	CASSEDRAYYGYTF
TRBV7-2	-	12	-	TRBJ2-4	TGTGCCAGCAGCGCCGTACCAAACATTCAGTACTTC	CASSAVPNIQYF
TRBV12-3/TRBV12-4	-	15	few	TRBJ2-2	TGTGCCAGCAGTCCCGGGGGAACGAACACCGGGGAGCTGTTTTTT	CASSPGGTNTGELFF
TRBV7-2	TRBD1	15	few	TRBJ2-5	TGTGCCAGCAGCTTAAGCGGGACAGGGGACGAGACCCAGTACTTC	CASSLSGTGDETQYF
TRBV20-1	-	14	-	TRBJ2-2	TGCAGTGCTAAAGGGTTCGCGAACACCGGGGAGCTGTTTTTT	CSAKGFANTGELFF
TRBV20-1	-	17	few	TRBJ1-5	TGCAGTGCTAGAGAAAGGGGGGCGCGGATCAGCAATCAGCCCCAGCATTTT	CSARERGARISNQPQHF
TRBV19	-	16	once	TRBJ2-2	TGTGCCAGTAGTATTCGCAGGGGACCGAACACCGGGGAGCTGTTTTTT	CASSIRRGPNTGELFF
TRBV11-2	TRBD2	18	many	TRBJ2-1	TGTGCCAGCAGCTTAGGGCTAGCGGGGGGTTCTTCCTACAATGAGCAGTTCTTC	CASSLGLAGGSSYNEQFF
TRBV27	TRBD1	15	many	TRBJ1-5	TGTGCCAGCAAACAGGGGTCGGTAAGCAATCAGCCCCAGCATTTT	CASKQGSVSNQPQHF
TRBV9	TRBD1	15	few	TRBJ2-5	TGTGCCAGCAGCGTGGAGGGACAGGGGCAAGAGACCCAGTACTTC	CASSVEGQGQETQYF
TRBV6-8	-	13	once	TRBJ2-5	TGTGCCAGCAAAGGGGAGAACCAAGAGACCCAGTACTTC	CASKGENQETQYF
TRBV19	TRBD1	14	once	TRBJ2-2	TGTGCCAGCTTACAGGGGTCGAACACCGGGGAGCTGTTTTTT	CASLQGSNTGELFF
TRBV4-1	-	16	few	TRBJ1-2	TGCGCCAGCAGCCAAGTCCTCGACGGAGCTAACTATGGCTACACCTTC	CASSQVLDGANYGYTF
TRBV5-3	-	14	-	TRBJ1-1	TGTGCCAGCAGCTTGGATCTGGGGAACACTGAAGCTTTCTTT	CASSLDLGNTEAFF